Presented here are 28 T cell receptor beta chains from one specimen sequenced in a study of cytomegalovirus exposure and HLA in healthy donors. Data came from immunoSEQ multiplex PCR; TCRdb stores just in-frame clones and leaves some out. The table shows around 220,000 clones, with 70% to 90% occurring only once. Sequenced input: PBMCs. These receptors came from a woman aged 18 to 35 in good health and CMV-seronegative.

The V and J genes are TRBV6-5 and TRBJ2-1; 8 bases fit TRBD2. Germline CDR1 reads MNHEY; CDR2 reads SVGAGI. Germline trimming cut 2 bases from V and 3 bases from J; bases unmatched to any gene: 6. The CDR3 has 16 residues. CDR3 sequence: CASSYDGTSSYNEQFF. Here the CDR3 DNA reads TGTGCCAGCAGTTACGATGGGACTAGTAGCTACAATGAGCAGTTCTTC.

The chain links TRBV7-8 to TRBJ2-1; 9 positions agree with TRBD2. Germline V gene data show CDR1 as SGHVS and CDR2 as FQNEAQ. The V and J ends lost 0 bases and 2 bases, in that order; junction bases with no gene match: 5. The CDR3 is 17 residues long. Written as DNA, the CDR3 is TGTGCCAGCAGCTTAGCGGGTAGCGGGAGTCCCTACAATGAGCAGTTCTTC. This encodes CASSLAGSGSPYNEQFF. Filled out from reference TRBV7-8 and TRBJ2-1, the complete variable domain reads GAGVSQSPRYKVAKRGQDVALRCDPISGHVSLFWYQQALGQGPEFLTYFQNEAQLDKSGLPSDRFFAERPEGSVSTLKIQRTQQEDSAVYLCASSLAGSGSPYNEQFFGPGTRLTVL.

V gene TRBV4-1 combines with J gene TRBJ2-3; no reliable D call. Germline V gene lookup returns CDR1 MGHRA and CDR2 YSYEKL. This CDR3 contains 14 residues. V shed 3 bases and J shed 1 base, with 8 bases lying between them. The CDR3 reads CASSQRWGTDTQYF. CDR3 in DNA: TGCGCCAGCAGCCAGAGGTGGGGCACAGATACGCAGTATTTT.

The rearrangement joins TRBV27 to TRBJ1-4; 9 bases fit TRBD1. The ends lost 5 bases at V and 7 bases at J; junction bases unmatched: 2. The CDR3 consists of 13 residues. Germline V CDR1 and CDR2: MNHEY, SMNVEV (reference sequence). CDR3 DNA: TGTGCCAGCAGTGGGACAGGGATTGAAAAACTGTTTTTT. Its protein is CASSGTGIEKLFF.

The chain employs TRBV19 and TRBJ1-1, with D uncertain. Between the trimmed V and J ends, which lost 3 bases and 3 bases, there was a span of 14 bases. CDR1 and CDR2 from the germline V gene are LNHDA and SQIVND (reference sequence). This CDR3 contains 15 residues. Written as DNA, the CDR3 is TGTGCCAGTAGTATGGTACAGACATCTTACACTGAAGCTTTCTTT. This codes for CASSMVQTSYTEAFF.

The rearrangement joins TRBV6-1 to TRBJ1-1, with D uncertain. Per germline, CDR1 MNHNS and CDR2 SASEGT. The CDR3 runs 12 residues. V lost 3 bases and J lost 2, with 4 bases in between. Here the CDR3 reads CASSELNTEAFF. The CDR3 DNA is TGTGCCAGCAGTGAGTTAAACACTGAAGCTTTCTTT.

The chain joins TRBV28 to TRBJ1-2; 11 bases agree with TRBD1. The CDR3 spans 17 residues. Germline assignment: CDR1 MDHEN and CDR2 SYDVKM. V gave up 3 bases and J gave up 4 bases; unmatched junction bases: 10. The CDR3 loop reads CASSFLHIGQGAYGYTF. The CDR3 bases are TGTGCCAGCAGTTTTCTTCACATCGGACAGGGGGCCTATGGCTACACCTTC.

The genes are TRBV29-1 and TRBJ2-7, with TRBD1 matching over 9 bases. The CDR3 has 12 residues. Germline CDR1 reads SQVTM; CDR2 reads ANQGSEA. V shed 5 bases and J 4 bases; nucleotides not matched to a gene: 3. In DNA form, the CDR3 reads TGCAGCGTTAGACAGGGGGTTTACGAGCAGTACTTC. Translating gives CSVRQGVYEQYF.

Points on this clone: A read error may account for a junction end that differs from germline. The J gene is TRBJ2-1, the V gene TRBV7-7, with 10 positions matching TRBD1. Germline V CDR1 and CDR2: SSHAT, FNYEAQ (reference sequence). The CDR3 spans 14 residues. CDR3 in amino acids: CASSPGTGVGEQFF. DNA of the CDR3: TGTGCTAGCAGCCCCGGGACAGGGGTTGGCGAGCAGTTCTTC.

The rearrangement uses TRBV7-2 and TRBJ1-2; no clear D. The CDR3 extends over 12 amino acids. In germline, CDR1 is SGHTA, CDR2 FQGNSA. With 2 bases removed from V and 7 bases from J, the gap between germline ends came to 8 bases. CDR3: CASSLPRFGYTF. The CDR3 DNA reads TGTGCCAGCAGCTTACCCAGGTTTGGCTACACCTTC.

V usage is TRBV5-6 and J usage is TRBJ2-7; TRBD2 might be the D (6 bases). The germline CDR1 and CDR2 sequences are SGHDT and YYEEEE. The CDR3 is 14 amino acids. Trimming took off 1 base at V and 2 bases at J, with 10 bases between the two ends. The CDR3 reads CASSLRLVPYEQYF. CDR3 sequence (DNA): TGTGCCAGCAGCTTGAGACTAGTCCCCTACGAGCAGTACTTC.

The V and J genes are TRBV27 and TRBJ2-2; a weak D match, TRBD1 (6 bases). Germline V gene data show CDR1 as MNHEY and CDR2 as SMNVEV (reference sequence). The CDR3 contains 13 residues. The CDR3 spells CTSAGATTGELFF. CDR3 bases: TGTACCTCAGCAGGGGCTACCACCGGGGAGCTGTTTTTT.

The rearrangement uses TRBV19 and TRBJ2-7; D perhaps matches TRBD1 (5 bases). The CDR3 is made up of 14 amino acids. V was cut by 3 bases and J by 3 bases, with 12 bases left in between. Germline CDR1 LNHDA, CDR2 SQIVND (reference sequence). The CDR3 is CASSIRTFGYEQYF. The DNA for the CDR3 is TGTGCCAGTAGTATTCGGACATTTGGCTACGAGCAGTACTTC.

CDR3 amino acids: CSVVTGRYEQYF. The CDR3 coding sequence is TGCAGCGTCGTGACAGGGCGCTACGAGCAGTACTTC. The J gene is TRBJ2-7, the V gene TRBV29-1, with 7 bases fitting TRBD1. Germline assignment: CDR1 SQVTM and CDR2 ANQGSEA. V gave up 6 bases and J gave up 3 bases; unmatched junction bases: 5. The CDR3 length is 12 residues.

V usage is TRBV7-8 and J usage is TRBJ1-3; D unclear. Germline lookup yields CDR1 SGHVS and CDR2 FQNEAQ. Trimming removed 0 bases from V and 0 bases from J, with 9 bases in between. The CDR3 is made up of 16 amino acids. The CDR3, as DNA: TGTGCCAGCAGCTTAGCGCGTTCCTTCTCTGGAAACACCATATATTTT. It translates to CASSLARSFSGNTIYF.

The chain combines TRBV27 with TRBJ1-4; D remains unclear. Trimming shortened V by 6 bases and J by 4 bases, and 15 bases separated the two germline ends. The CDR3 has 15 amino acids. The germline gives CDR1 MNHEY, CDR2 SMNVEV (reference sequence). For the CDR3, the DNA is TGTGCCAGCAGATCCTTGATTAGCAGTAATGAAAAACTGTTTTTT. Amino acid sequence: CASRSLISSNEKLFF.

The rearrangement uses TRBV7-9 and TRBJ2-1, with 13 nucleotides matching TRBD2. Germline CDR1 and CDR2: SEHNR and FQNEAQ (reference sequence). Trimming cost V 5 bases and J 6 bases; bases outside gene matches: 10. The CDR3 extends over 17 amino acids. CDR3 coding DNA: TGTGCCAGCAGCATACGGACTAGCGGGAGTAGTAGCAATGAGCAGTTCTTC. Amino acids: CASSIRTSGSSSNEQFF.

The chain links TRBV4-1 to TRBJ2-5; the D gene is possibly TRBD1 (6 bases). The CDR3 totals 16 residues. The V end was cut by 3 bases, the J end by 1 base, with 15 bases between. Germline V gene data show CDR1 as MGHRA and CDR2 as YSYEKL. CDR3 region: CASSHTPSGAQETQYF. The CDR3 DNA follows: TGCGCCAGCAGCCACACACCCTCAGGGGCCCAAGAGACCCAGTACTTC.

This chain connects TRBV29-1 to TRBJ2-1; D ambiguous. This CDR3 has 14 residues. V lost 4 bases, J lost 3 bases, and 13 bases lay in between. Looked up from germline, CDR1 is SQVTM and CDR2 is ANQGSEA. This CDR3 reads CSVVSRSHYNEQFF. The CDR3 DNA reads TGCAGCGTTGTAAGTAGGAGTCACTACAATGAGCAGTTCTTC.

V is TRBV23-1 and J is TRBJ2-1; 7 bases align to TRBD1. TRBV23-1 is recorded as an ORF, its role being uncertain. This CDR3 is built from 12 residues. V shed 4 bases and J 12 bases; nucleotides not matched to a gene: 6. The DNA for the CDR3 is TGCGCCAGCAGTCGAATCCGGGACAGGCAGTTCTTC. This translates into CASSRIRDRQFF.

This clone has just one count. The V and J genes are TRBV28 and TRBJ2-1; 10 bases fit TRBD1. This CDR3 has 16 residues. J gave up 7 bases and V 6 bases, and 12 bases lay outside the gene matches. Germline loops: CDR1 MDHEN, CDR2 SYDVKM. CDR3 nucleotides: TGTGCCAGCAGCCCCCCCCTGGGGACAGGGGATAATGAGCAGTTCTTC. This gives the protein CASSPPLGTGDNEQFF.

The chain has TRBV9 and TRBJ2-5; 11 bases are a match to TRBD1. The CDR3 loop spans 15 amino acids. Germline CDR1 SGDLS, CDR2 YYNGEE. The J segment lost 3 bases and the V segment lost 0 bases, leaving 1 base of the junction unmatched. The DNA of the CDR3 is TGTGCCAGCAGCGTAGGGACAGGGGGCGAAGAGACCCAGTACTTC. Residues: CASSVGTGGEETQYF.

The J gene is TRBJ2-2, the V gene TRBV15; possibly TRBD1 for D (5 bases). V gave up 0 bases and J gave up 2 bases, with 7 bases separating them. The CDR3 runs to 15 residues. From germline, CDR1 is LNHNV and CDR2 YYDKDF (reference sequence). CDR3 protein: CATSRDRANTGELFF. The CDR3 nucleotides read TGTGCCACCAGCAGAGACAGGGCTAACACCGGGGAGCTGTTTTTT.

CDR3: CASSSSIFRTERVEQYF. CDR3 sequence (DNA): TGTGCCAGCAGTTCCAGTATCTTCCGGACAGAACGAGTCGAGCAGTACTTC. The gene calls are TRBV27 and TRBJ2-7; tentative D call: TRBD1 (6 bases). The CDR3 contains 17 residues. V lost 4 bases, J lost 6 bases, and 25 bases lay in between. Germline loops: CDR1 MNHEY, CDR2 SMNVEV (reference sequence).

This chain connects TRBV15 to TRBJ2-7; TRBD1 matches 8 bases. Per the germline V gene, CDR1 is LNHNV and CDR2 is YYDKDF (reference sequence). There are 14 residues in the CDR3. Losses at the gene ends were 5 bases for V and 3 bases for J; bases not matched to a gene: 6. CDR3 DNA: TGTGCCACCAGCCCAATGGACAGGGTCTACGAGCAGTACTTC. Its protein product is CATSPMDRVYEQYF.

V usage is TRBV27 and J usage is TRBJ1-1; no definite D call. Trimming removed 6 bases from V and 1 base from J, with 9 bases in between. Germline V gene data show CDR1 as MNHEY and CDR2 as SMNVEV (reference sequence). The CDR3 extends over 13 amino acids. CDR3 residues: CASRYTENTEAFF. CDR3 sequence (DNA): TGTGCCAGCAGGTACACAGAGAACACTGAAGCTTTCTTT.

V usage is TRBV15 and J usage is TRBJ2-5; weak D call: TRBD2 (6 bases). The germline V and J ends were trimmed by 3 bases and 5 bases, with 16 bases remaining between them. Germline V gene sequence: CDR1 LNHNV, CDR2 YYDKDF (reference sequence). The CDR3 has 15 amino acids. CDR3 bases: TGTGCCACCAGCAGCAGTACGGGACTCGGGGAGACCCAGTACTTC. Amino acids: CATSSSTGLGETQYF.

The chain carries TRBV5-1 and TRBJ1-1; no reliable D call. V lost 6 bases and J 6 bases, leaving 12 bases between the germline ends. The length of the CDR3 is 12 residues. CDR1 is SGHRS, CDR2 YFSETQ, per germline. DNA for the CDR3: TGCGCCAGCAACGGACCCGGGGCTGAAGCTTTCTTT. Encoded protein: CASNGPGAEAFF.